These 18 T cell receptor beta chains share one sample of origin, sequenced in a study of CD8 T cells in ankylosing spondylitis. One entry per CDR3 protein, called by TCRdb with MiXCR from the 5' RACE reads. The sample contains about 130,000 distinct CDR3 sequences, 12% to 15% of which appear only once. The sample consisted of blood, either unsorted or a sorted T cell fraction (not recorded which). The source is a female donor with ankylosing spondylitis or in good health (not recorded which).

The V call is TRBV20-1, the J call TRBJ2-7, with D tentatively TRBD1 or TRBD2 (6 bases each). The CDR3 spans 15 residues. V dropped 3 bases and J dropped 5 bases, with 20 bases sitting between them. CDR1 and CDR2 (germline): DFQATT, SNEGSKA (reference sequence). This CDR3 is CSASIGGMRGDEQYF. CDR3 nucleotide sequence: TGCAGTGCTAGTATAGGGGGGATGAGAGGCGACGAGCAGTACTTC.

The chain carries TRBV7-3 and TRBJ2-5; either TRBD1 or TRBD2 may fit D (5 bases each). Trimming cost V 4 bases and J 2 bases, with 14 bases left between them. The CDR3 is 15 amino acids. Germline CDR1 and CDR2: SGHTA and FQGTGA. The CDR3 coding sequence is TGTGCCAGCAGCTCCCCGGGGACGGTTCAAGAGACCCAGTACTTC. This encodes CASSSPGTVQETQYF.

The rearrangement joins TRBV12-3 or TRBV12-4 to TRBJ1-6, with D perhaps matching TRBD1 (5 bases). V lost 2 bases, J lost 11 bases, and 13 bases lay in between. The CDR3 has 14 residues. CDR3 in amino acids: CASSLRFQGTPLHF. CDR3 in DNA: TGTGCCAGCAGTTTAAGGTTTCAGGGAACACCCCTCCACTTT.

In its sample, this clonotype was seen many times. The DNA of the CDR3 is TGTGCCAGCAGTCCTTGGACAGGGGGCGGCACCGGGGAGCTGTTTTTT. Its translation is CASSPWTGGGTGELFF. V and J are TRBV12-3 or TRBV12-4 and TRBJ2-2, with TRBD1 matching over 11 bases. This CDR3 is 16 amino acids long. Trimming removed 5 bases from V and 4 bases from J; junction bases left unmatched: 6.

The chain carries TRBV20-1 and TRBJ2-2, with 8 bases aligning to TRBD2. Germline V gene lookup returns CDR1 DFQATT and CDR2 SNEGSKA (reference sequence). The CDR3 has 13 amino acids. The CDR3 is CLGLVAGTGELFF. CDR3 DNA sequence: TGCCTTGGATTGGTAGCGGGGACCGGGGAGCTGTTTTTT.

This clonotype was detected a few times. The V gene is TRBV12-3 or TRBV12-4, the J gene TRBJ1-2; D is possibly TRBD1 (6 bases). V lost 1 base to trimming and J lost 2 bases, with 11 bases between them. The CDR3 consists of 15 residues. The CDR3 here is CASSLGRGANYGYTF. The CDR3 DNA reads TGTGCCAGCAGTTTAGGTCGGGGGGCCAACTATGGCTACACCTTC.

This clonotype was counted ten times or more. This chain connects TRBV6-5 to TRBJ2-3; the match to TRBD2 covers 13 bases. The germline CDR1 and CDR2 sequences are MNHEY and SVGAGI. CDR3 length: 19 amino acids. Losses at the gene ends were 0 bases for V and 2 bases for J; bases not matched to a gene: 8. CDR3 in DNA: TGTGCCAGCAGTTACTCGAGTCGGGGACTAGCGGGACTCACAGATACGCAGTATTTT. This codes for CASSYSSRGLAGLTDTQYF.

With respect to this clonotype: Possible read error: a much larger clone is one base away. This chain uses TRBV12-3 or TRBV12-4 with TRBJ2-7, with 9 bases identical to TRBD1. The CDR3 runs to 15 residues. CDR3 DNA: TGTGCCAGCAGTTCCGGGACAGGGATCTACTACGAGCAGTGCTTC. As protein: CASSSGTGIYYEQCF.

This clonotype has ten or more counts. This chain uses TRBV6-5 with TRBJ1-1; D is uncertain. The CDR3 extends over 15 amino acids. Per the germline V gene, CDR1 is MNHEY and CDR2 is SVGAGI. V dropped 0 bases and J dropped 1 base, with 9 bases sitting between them. CDR3 bases: TGTGCCAGCAGTTACTCGTCAGGCACGAACACTGAAGCTTTCTTT. It is translated as CASSYSSGTNTEAFF.

The chain joins TRBV7-8 to TRBJ1-6; the D gene is possibly TRBD1 (6 bases). This CDR3 is built from 15 residues. With 1 base removed from V and 7 bases from J, the gap between germline ends came to 11 bases. The germline gives CDR1 SGHVS, CDR2 FQNEAQ. Here the CDR3 DNA reads TGTGCCAGCAGCTTAGTTGGACAGCCCAATTCACCCCTCCACTTT. Translating gives CASSLVGQPNSPLHF.

This clonotype came up many times. Sequence at one end of the junction differs from germline and may be a read error. V is TRBV5-1 and J is TRBJ1-1, with a possible D match to TRBD1 (6 bases). This CDR3 is built from 15 residues. Germline V gene data show CDR1 as SGHRS and CDR2 as YFSETQ. The CDR3 is CASSLSQGPNAEAFF. DNA for the CDR3: TGCGCCAGCAGCTTGAGCCAGGGGCCGAACGCTGAAGCTTTCTTT.

DNA for the CDR3: TGCGCCAGCAGCTTGGACGGCCGCACCGGGGAGCTGTTTTTT. It translates to CASSLDGRTGELFF. J is TRBJ2-2 and V is TRBV5-1; D unclear. Germline V gene lookup returns CDR1 SGHRS and CDR2 YFSETQ. The CDR3 covers 14 residues. V was clipped by 0 bases and J by 4 bases, with 7 bases between them.

Ten or more counts support this clonotype. The chain uses TRBV6-1 and TRBJ2-5, with D unresolved. The CDR3 has 12 amino acids. Trimming left V 7 bases short and J 2 bases short, with 8 bases between. CDR1 is MNHNS and CDR2 is SASEGT in the germline V gene. The CDR3, as DNA: TGTGCCAGCACTAGTGAACAAGAGACCCAGTACTTC. Amino acid sequence: CASTSEQETQYF.

This clonotype was counted a few times. The chain carries TRBV5-1 and TRBJ2-1; 9 bases align to TRBD1. V was clipped by 4 bases and J by 9 bases; unmatched bases: 8. This CDR3 has 14 amino acids. Germline V gives CDR1 SGHRS, CDR2 YFSETQ. DNA for the CDR3: TGCGCCAGCAGCAGGGAGACAGGGGGACGTGAGCAGTTCTTC. Encoded protein: CASSRETGGREQFF.

This chain links TRBV18 with TRBJ2-1; 13 bases are shared with TRBD2. Germline loops: CDR1 KGHSH, CDR2 LQKENI. This CDR3 is built from 13 residues. J lost 7 bases, V lost 6 bases, and 0 bases had no gene match. CDR3 coding DNA: TGTGCCAGCTCGACTAGCGGGAGGAATGAGCAGTTCTTC. This translates into CASSTSGRNEQFF.

The rearrangement uses TRBV9 and TRBJ1-2; TRBD1 is a possible D gene (5 bases). The CDR3 has 12 amino acids. In germline, CDR1 is SGDLS, CDR2 YYNGEE. The V gene lost 0 bases and the J gene lost 9 bases, with 9 bases spanning the gap. The CDR3 is CASSVGGLSYTF. The CDR3 region has the DNA TGTGCCAGCAGCGTAGGGGGACTTAGCTACACCTTC.

This clonotype was seen a handful of times. This chain links TRBV2 with TRBJ2-7; no clear D. Trimming removed 5 bases from V and 6 bases from J, with 17 bases in between. CDR1 is SNHLY and CDR2 is FYNNEI in the germline V gene. The CDR3 has 14 residues. The CDR3 loop reads CASSSILVVREQYF. In nucleotides, the CDR3 is TGTGCCAGCAGTAGTATCCTAGTCGTGCGCGAGCAGTACTTC.

A note on this clonotype: A single base separates this from a much larger clone, so it may be a read error. This chain uses TRBV29-1 with TRBJ1-1; TRBD1 agrees at 7 bases. The V gene end was trimmed by 7 bases and the J gene end by 0 bases; junction bases not matched to a gene: 11. CDR3 length: 15 residues. Per the germline V gene, CDR1 is SQVTM and CDR2 is ANQGSEA. CDR3 sequence reads: CSALRQGGLNTEAFF. The CDR3 DNA is TGCAGCGCTCTTCGGCAGGGGGGGTTGAACACTGAAGCTTTCTTT.